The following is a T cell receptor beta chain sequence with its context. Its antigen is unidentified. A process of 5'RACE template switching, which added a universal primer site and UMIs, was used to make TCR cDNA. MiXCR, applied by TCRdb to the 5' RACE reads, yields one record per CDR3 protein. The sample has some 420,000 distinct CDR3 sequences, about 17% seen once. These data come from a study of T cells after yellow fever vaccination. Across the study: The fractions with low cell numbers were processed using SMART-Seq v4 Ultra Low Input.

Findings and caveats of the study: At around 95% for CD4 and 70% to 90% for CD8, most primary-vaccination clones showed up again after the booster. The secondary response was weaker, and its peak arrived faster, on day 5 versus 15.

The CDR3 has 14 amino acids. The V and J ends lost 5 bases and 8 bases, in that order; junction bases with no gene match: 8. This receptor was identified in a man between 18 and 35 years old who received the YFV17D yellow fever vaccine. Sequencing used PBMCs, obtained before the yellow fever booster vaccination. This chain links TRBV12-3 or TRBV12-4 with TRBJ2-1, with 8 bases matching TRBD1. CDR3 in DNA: TGTGCCAGCAGTCCCCGGACAGGGTCCTATGAGCAGTTCTTC. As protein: CASSPRTGSYEQFF.